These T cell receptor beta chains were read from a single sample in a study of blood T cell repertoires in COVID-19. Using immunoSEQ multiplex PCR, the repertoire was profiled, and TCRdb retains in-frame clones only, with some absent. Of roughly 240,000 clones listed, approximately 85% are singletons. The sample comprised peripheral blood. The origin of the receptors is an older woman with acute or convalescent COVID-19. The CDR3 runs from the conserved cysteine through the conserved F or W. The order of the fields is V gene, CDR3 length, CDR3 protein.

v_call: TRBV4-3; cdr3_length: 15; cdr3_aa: CASSQVSGDYNEQFF
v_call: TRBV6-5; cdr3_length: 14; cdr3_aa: CASRTGQGRDTQYF
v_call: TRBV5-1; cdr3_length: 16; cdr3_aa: CASSFTQSPNTGELFF
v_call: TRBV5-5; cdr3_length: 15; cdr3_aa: CASSYLTGTYNEQFF
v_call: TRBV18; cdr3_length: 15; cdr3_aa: CASSPGQGNTGELFF
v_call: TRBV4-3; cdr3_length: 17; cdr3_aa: CASSQDLAGVAYNEQFF
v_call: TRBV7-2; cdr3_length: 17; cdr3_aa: CASSLVGDRFNTGELFF
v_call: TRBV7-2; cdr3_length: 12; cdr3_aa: CASSLVGTEQFF
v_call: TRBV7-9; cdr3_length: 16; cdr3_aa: CASSLFGRGQNQPQHF
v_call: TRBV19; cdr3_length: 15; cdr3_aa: CASSLAGMIGNTIYF
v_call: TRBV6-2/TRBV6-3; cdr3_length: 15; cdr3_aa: CASSYSIYPSPEQFF
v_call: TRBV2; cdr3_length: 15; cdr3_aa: CASRIQGSNTGELFF
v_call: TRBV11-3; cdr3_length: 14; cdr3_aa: CASSLAAAADTQYF
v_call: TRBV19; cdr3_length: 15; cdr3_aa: CASSIPGTGDYGYTF
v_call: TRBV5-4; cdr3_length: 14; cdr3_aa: CASSRGGGNQPQHF
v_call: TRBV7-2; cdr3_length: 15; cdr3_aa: CASSFSGSMNTEAFF
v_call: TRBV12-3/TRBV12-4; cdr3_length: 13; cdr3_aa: CASSEGAVSGYTF
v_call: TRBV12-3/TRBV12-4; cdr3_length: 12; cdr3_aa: CASSLVPVTQYF
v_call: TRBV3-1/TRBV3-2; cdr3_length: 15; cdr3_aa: CASSWGQGASQPQHF
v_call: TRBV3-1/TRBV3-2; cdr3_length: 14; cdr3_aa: CASSPGGSDYGYTF
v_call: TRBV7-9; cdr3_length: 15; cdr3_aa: CASSLTVGRDTEAFF
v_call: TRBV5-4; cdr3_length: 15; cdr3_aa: CASSPNGRRSYEQYF
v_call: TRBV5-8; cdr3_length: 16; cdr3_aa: CASSQITAKDNQPQHF
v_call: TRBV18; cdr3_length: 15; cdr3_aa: CASSPFGTPRYEQYF
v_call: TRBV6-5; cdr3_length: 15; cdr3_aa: CASSVTVTGDYGYTF
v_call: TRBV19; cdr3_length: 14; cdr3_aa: CASSSDRATYGYTF
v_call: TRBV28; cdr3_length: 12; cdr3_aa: CASSLSYQPQHF
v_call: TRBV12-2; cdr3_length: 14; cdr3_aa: CASRIRTGTTEAFF
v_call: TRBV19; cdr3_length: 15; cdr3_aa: CASSTDRSAYTEAFF
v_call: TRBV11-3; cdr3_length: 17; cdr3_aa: CASSPPQGAENTGELFF
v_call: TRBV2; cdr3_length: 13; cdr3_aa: CASSEWELGEQFF
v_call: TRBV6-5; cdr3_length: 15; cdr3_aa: CASRPSGAGGFGYTF
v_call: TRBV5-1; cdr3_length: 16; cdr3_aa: CASSPGGRGGNQPQHF
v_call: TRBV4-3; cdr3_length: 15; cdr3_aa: CASSQWGGGTGELFF
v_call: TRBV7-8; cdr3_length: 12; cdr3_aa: CASSLAFNEQFF
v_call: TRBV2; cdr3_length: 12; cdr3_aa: CASNKGVYEQYF
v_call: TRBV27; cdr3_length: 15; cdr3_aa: CASSFATGTNTEAFF
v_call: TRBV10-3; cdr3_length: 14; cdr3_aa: CAITRGAGGYEQYF
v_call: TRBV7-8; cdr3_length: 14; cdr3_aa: CASSLTSGDTEAFF
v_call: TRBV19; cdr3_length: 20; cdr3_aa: CASTPYRGSRVGGVNTEAFF
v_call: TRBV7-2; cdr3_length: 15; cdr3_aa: CASSLRVPSTGELFF
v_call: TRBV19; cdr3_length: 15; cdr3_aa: CASSIYGTGGYGYTF
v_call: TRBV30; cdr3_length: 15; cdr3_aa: CAWEGAQGSVSPLHF
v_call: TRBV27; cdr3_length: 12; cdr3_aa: CASSSPTGTQYF
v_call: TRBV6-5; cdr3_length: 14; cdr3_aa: CASSHGRDSYEQYF